These T cell receptor beta chains were read from a single sample in a study of T cells after yellow fever vaccination. TCRdb reprocessed the 5' RACE reads with MiXCR, giving one entry per CDR3 protein. The table records a few hundred thousand distinct CDR3 sequences, about 12% of them present only once. This material consisted of CD4+ T cells sorted from PBMCs, taken 15 days after the yellow fever booster vaccination. The receptors shown here come from a man between 18 and 35 years old who received the YFV17D yellow fever vaccine. CDR3s include the opening cysteine and the closing phenylalanine or tryptophan. A D gene is named only where the DNA matches it firmly. Only some rows state a clone size, as once, few, many or a class for expanded clones.

abundance: NA; d_gene: TRBD1; j_gene: TRBJ2-7; v_gene: TRBV27; CDR3aa: CASSFRQGAYEQYF; CDR3nt: TGTGCCAGCAGTTTTCGGCAGGGGGCATACGAGCAGTACTTC
abundance: few; d_gene: NA; j_gene: TRBJ2-3; v_gene: TRBV15; CDR3aa: CATSRDFNPSPDTQYF; CDR3nt: TGTGCCACCAGCAGAGACTTCAATCCCAGCCCAGATACGCAGTATTTT
abundance: few; d_gene: TRBD2; j_gene: TRBJ2-1; v_gene: TRBV15; CDR3aa: CATSRDVPRRGGAGNEQFF; CDR3nt: TGTGCCACCAGCAGAGATGTTCCCCGGCGGGGGGGCGCTGGGAATGAGCAGTTCTTC
abundance: few; d_gene: NA; j_gene: TRBJ2-3; v_gene: TRBV7-3; CDR3aa: CASGDVDTQYF; CDR3nt: TGTGCCAGCGGCGATGTAGATACGCAGTATTTT
abundance: few; d_gene: TRBD1; j_gene: TRBJ1-2; v_gene: TRBV4-1; CDR3aa: CASSQQGTGGQGGYTF; CDR3nt: TGCGCCAGCAGCCAACAAGGGACAGGGGGCCAAGGAGGCTACACCTTC
abundance: NA; d_gene: NA; j_gene: TRBJ1-1; v_gene: TRBV5-5; CDR3aa: CASSLMGGGLTEAFF; CDR3nt: TGTGCCAGCAGCCTTATGGGAGGGGGTCTCACTGAAGCTTTCTTT
abundance: many; d_gene: NA; j_gene: TRBJ2-1; v_gene: TRBV6-6; CDR3aa: CASSANEQFF; CDR3nt: TGTGCCAGCAGCGCAAATGAGCAGTTCTTC
abundance: NA; d_gene: NA; j_gene: TRBJ1-6; v_gene: TRBV6-6; CDR3aa: CASSQAWPYNSPLHF; CDR3nt: TGTGCCAGCAGCCAAGCGTGGCCCTATAATTCACCCCTCCACTTT
abundance: many; d_gene: NA; j_gene: TRBJ1-2; v_gene: TRBV6-1; CDR3aa: CASSEARQRLYGYTF; CDR3nt: TGTGCCAGCAGTGAAGCCCGACAGAGACTCTATGGCTACACCTTC
abundance: once; d_gene: NA; j_gene: TRBJ1-4; v_gene: TRBV7-8; CDR3aa: CASSLVGGKDGQHLLFF; CDR3nt: TGTGCCAGCAGCTTAGTTGGGGGCAAGGACGGCCAGCATTTACTGTTTTTT
abundance: NA; d_gene: NA; j_gene: TRBJ1-1; v_gene: TRBV19; CDR3aa: CASRAGRLNTEAFF; CDR3nt: TGTGCCAGTAGGGCGGGACGGCTGAACACTGAAGCTTTCTTT
abundance: few; d_gene: NA; j_gene: TRBJ1-5; v_gene: TRBV19; CDR3aa: CASSIGDADPQHF; CDR3nt: TGTGCCAGTAGTATAGGGGACGCGGATCCCCAGCATTTT
abundance: NA; d_gene: TRBD1; j_gene: TRBJ1-2; v_gene: TRBV12-3/TRBV12-4; CDR3aa: CASSFDRGGNYGYTF; CDR3nt: TGTGCCAGCAGTTTCGACAGGGGGGGTAACTATGGCTACACCTTC
abundance: few; d_gene: NA; j_gene: TRBJ2-7; v_gene: TRBV15; CDR3aa: CATSRDRSYEQYF; CDR3nt: TGTGCCACCAGCAGAGATAGGTCCTACGAGCAGTACTTC
abundance: NA; d_gene: TRBD1; j_gene: TRBJ2-5; v_gene: TRBV6-2/TRBV6-3; CDR3aa: CASSLPKTGGMGETQYF; CDR3nt: TGTGCCAGCAGTCTTCCGAAGACAGGGGGAATGGGAGAGACCCAGTACTTC
abundance: NA; d_gene: NA; j_gene: TRBJ2-5; v_gene: TRBV21-1; CDR3aa: CASSPRGVGTKKTQYF; CDR3nt: TGTGCCAGCAGCCCCCGGGGGGTCGGCACGAAAAAGACCCAGTACTTC
abundance: NA; d_gene: NA; j_gene: TRBJ1-5; v_gene: TRBV5-1; CDR3aa: CASSLQGLSNQPQHF; CDR3nt: TGCGCCAGCAGCTTGCAGGGGCTCAGCAATCAGCCCCAGCATTTT
abundance: NA; d_gene: NA; j_gene: TRBJ2-5; v_gene: TRBV7-6; CDR3aa: CASSPTPTAETQYF; CDR3nt: TGTGCCAGCAGCCCTACCCCGACCGCAGAGACCCAGTACTTC
abundance: many; d_gene: TRBD2; j_gene: TRBJ2-1; v_gene: TRBV5-1; CDR3aa: CASSLAWGGNNEQFF; CDR3nt: TGCGCCAGCAGCTTGGCCTGGGGGGGTAACAATGAGCAGTTCTTC
abundance: few; d_gene: TRBD1; j_gene: TRBJ1-1; v_gene: TRBV6-5; CDR3aa: CASSMGQGLNTEAFF; CDR3nt: TGTGCCAGCAGTATGGGACAGGGACTGAACACTGAAGCTTTCTTT
abundance: NA; d_gene: TRBD1; j_gene: TRBJ2-3; v_gene: TRBV20-1; CDR3aa: CSAPFQGATDTQYF; CDR3nt: TGCAGTGCTCCCTTTCAGGGGGCAACAGATACGCAGTATTTT
abundance: many; d_gene: NA; j_gene: TRBJ2-7; v_gene: TRBV18; CDR3aa: CASSPRLPIGYF; CDR3nt: TGTGCCAGCTCACCGCGTCTCCCCATCGGGTACTTC
abundance: NA; d_gene: TRBD1; j_gene: TRBJ1-5; v_gene: TRBV24-1; CDR3aa: CATGDREYQPQHF; CDR3nt: TGTGCCACAGGGGACAGGGAGTATCAGCCCCAGCATTTT
abundance: NA; d_gene: NA; j_gene: TRBJ2-6; v_gene: TRBV6-1; CDR3aa: CASSYSNSGANVLTF; CDR3nt: TGTGCCAGCAGCTATAGCAACTCTGGGGCCAACGTCCTGACTTTC
abundance: many; d_gene: NA; j_gene: TRBJ1-6; v_gene: TRBV10-3; CDR3aa: CASEGGNSPLHF; CDR3nt: TGTGCCAGTGAGGGAGGTAATTCACCCCTCCACTTT
abundance: few; d_gene: TRBD1; j_gene: TRBJ2-5; v_gene: TRBV5-1; CDR3aa: CASSRSRDRAPETQYF; CDR3nt: TGCGCCAGCAGCCGCAGCCGGGACAGGGCCCCGGAGACCCAGTACTTC
abundance: NA; d_gene: NA; j_gene: TRBJ2-3; v_gene: TRBV10-2; CDR3aa: CASSDQAQDTQYF; CDR3nt: TGCGCCAGCAGTGATCAGGCACAAGATACGCAGTATTTT
abundance: NA; d_gene: NA; j_gene: TRBJ2-5; v_gene: TRBV20-1; CDR3aa: CSANSPKGLRETQYF; CDR3nt: TGCAGTGCCAACTCCCCGAAGGGACTTCGAGAGACCCAGTACTTC
abundance: few; d_gene: NA; j_gene: TRBJ1-2; v_gene: TRBV6-6; CDR3aa: CASRVRKGVGGYTF; CDR3nt: TGTGCCAGCAGGGTTCGTAAGGGGGTCGGAGGCTACACCTTC